At least ten counts were recorded for the clone carrying this T cell receptor (beta chain). The method was immunoSEQ multiplex PCR; TCRdb's version includes in-frame clones alone and lacks a portion of them. The table has around 52,000 clones, 56% seen once. These data originate in a study of cytotoxic CD8 clonotypes in ibrutinib-treated CLL. The V and J ends lost 0 bases and 3 bases, in that order; junction bases with no gene match: 7. Per germline, CDR1 SGHKS and CDR2 YYEKEE (reference sequence). The CDR3 totals 17 residues. The V gene is TRBV5-5, the J gene TRBJ2-2; 8 bases line up with TRBD2. The sequence derives from a human donor with chronic lymphocytic leukemia. Sequenced here: PBMCs, sampled after 24 months of ibrutinib treatment. CDR3 residues: CASSLAPAGGHTGELFF. In nucleotides, the CDR3 is TGTGCCAGCAGCTTGGCCCCGGCGGGAGGTCACACCGGGGAGCTGTTTTTT.